This is a list of T cell receptor beta chains from one sample in a study of T-cell memory formation after mild COVID-19. TCRdb re-called the 5' RACE reads with MiXCR, one entry per CDR3 protein. The repertoire holds 550,000 to 600,000 distinct CDR3 sequences, with roughly a sixth as singletons. Sequenced: PBMCs or a T cell subset sorted from them (not recorded which). These receptors all stem from an adult woman who had mild COVID-19 (a few samples of this study predate the infection). Cell type and time point are not known. CDR3s leave out the opening cysteine and the closing phenylalanine or tryptophan. Each record gives: CDR3 protein, V gene, clone size, CDR3 length. Only some rows state a clone size, as once, few, many or a class for expanded clones.

ATSDLGAGGETQY,TRBV24-1,few,13
ASSETGFGNQPQH,TRBV5-5,NA,13
ASSTDRRANYGYT,TRBV19,few,13
ASSSTDPVGFTAYEQY,TRBV11-2,few,16
ASSFRDSTNEKLF,TRBV5-1,once,13
AISEKGGIVYGYT,TRBV10-3,few,13
ASSLYQAGEAF,TRBV7-3,NA,11
ASSFGATSYEQY,TRBV12-3/TRBV12-4,few,12
ASTPYRDKSYNEQF,TRBV7-9,NA,14
ASSLFQKPGWGYGYT,TRBV11-2,few,15
SVAGLASSYEQY,TRBV29-1,NA,12
ASSQDYETNEKLF,TRBV4-1,many,13
ASSSDRGSYGYT,TRBV12-3/TRBV12-4,many,12
ASSHPPRGQGAGEQY,TRBV4-1,NA,15
ASREGEGFYNEQF,TRBV5-1,many,13
ASSQPDGNVNYGYT,TRBV4-2,many,14
ASSQQGFEAF,TRBV6-2/TRBV6-3,NA,10